A selection of T cell receptor beta chains follows, all from one sample in a study of T cells in Graves' hyperthyroidism and ophthalmopathy. TCRdb re-called the multiplex PCR reads through MiXCR, storing one row per CDR3 protein. Altogether about 290,000 distinct CDR3 sequences are present, roughly an eighth being singletons, with the ten largest covering roughly 7.9%. The specimen sequenced was blood. Every receptor here comes from a woman in her 40s with Graves' hyperthyroidism. Each CDR3 is given without its conserved first and last residue. A D gene is named only where the DNA matches it firmly.

TRBD1,TRBV6-1,TRBJ2-7,ASRGGQVSYEQY
TRBD1,TRBV5-1,TRBJ2-7,ASSSQGASYEQY
NA,TRBV12-3/TRBV12-4,TRBJ1-4,ASSLSSRRNEKLF
NA,TRBV28,TRBJ1-5,ASSLGGVSQPQH
NA,TRBV3-1,TRBJ1-1,ASSQVVWVTNTEAF
TRBD1,TRBV27,TRBJ1-5,ASSPTSTGMGQPQH
NA,TRBV5-1,TRBJ2-7,ASSWGWTDNYEQY
NA,TRBV6-1,TRBJ2-3,ASKTRAGTDTQY
NA,TRBV4-1,TRBJ1-1,ASSQERADTEAF
NA,TRBV6-1,TRBJ1-3,ASSMRESSGNTIY
NA,TRBV20-1,TRBJ1-1,SARDTGGMNTEAF
NA,TRBV19,TRBJ2-3,ASSMRGTTDTQY
TRBD1,TRBV2,TRBJ2-7,ASRNPGQMAWEQY
NA,TRBV6-1,TRBJ2-7,ASSPFHEQY
NA,TRBV3-1,TRBJ1-2,ASSQAYRSPGNGYT
NA,TRBV6-1,TRBJ1-1,ASSTLQMNTEAF
NA,TRBV13,TRBJ1-1,ASSLEGRDGGEAF
TRBD2,TRBV2,TRBJ2-6,ASSEREAGANVLT
TRBD2,TRBV7-9,TRBJ2-1,ASSLGVAGGDEQF
TRBD1,TRBV12-3/TRBV12-4,TRBJ2-3,ASTLGQGGTDTQY
TRBD1,TRBV7-9,TRBJ2-1,ASSLDTGVAEQF
NA,TRBV24-1,TRBJ2-2,ATSELTGIRTPGSCF
TRBD1,TRBV19,TRBJ2-2,ASRSGGTGVTGELF
NA,TRBV20-1,TRBJ2-1,SAREANRGIEQF
TRBD2,TRBV28,TRBJ2-5,ASSDFSGSQETQY
TRBD1,TRBV10-3,TRBJ1-1,AIRENTGDTEAF
NA,TRBV12-3/TRBV12-4,TRBJ1-3,ASSPTGPGSGNTIY
TRBD2,TRBV6-2/TRBV6-3,TRBJ2-3,ASSYSRAGSFSTDTQY
NA,TRBV19,TRBJ2-4,ASSTREAKNIQY
NA,TRBV6-1,TRBJ2-1,ASSVVDRLNEQF
TRBD1,TRBV7-9,TRBJ2-3,ASSLGQGRTDTQY
NA,TRBV30,TRBJ2-6,AWSRGSPSSGANVLT
TRBD2,TRBV24-1,TRBJ2-3,ATSDTSGTDTQY
TRBD1,TRBV20-1,TRBJ2-2,SARDQNKDRGDIGELF
TRBD2,TRBV7-9,TRBJ2-1,ASSFGTSGSATINEQF
TRBD1,TRBV24-1,TRBJ2-5,ATSDFTGGLQETQY
NA,TRBV12-3/TRBV12-4,TRBJ2-1,ASSPGILGQF
NA,TRBV7-8,TRBJ2-7,ASSLEARTDYEQY
NA,TRBV25-1,TRBJ1-6,ASSEGYNSPLH
NA,TRBV15,TRBJ2-5,ATSRDRQGAGETQY
TRBD2,TRBV27,TRBJ2-5,ASSPGLGYIETQY
NA,TRBV29-1,TRBJ1-3,SATRGVDTIY
NA,TRBV15,TRBJ2-2,ATSRDVWGLPNTGELF
NA,TRBV11-2,TRBJ2-2,ASSSTLNTGELF
TRBD1,TRBV20-1,TRBJ1-4,SAQGVSTNEKLF
NA,TRBV15,TRBJ2-7,ATSRGTILGGYEQY
NA,TRBV7-7,TRBJ2-1,ASSLALDGYNEQF
NA,TRBV12-3/TRBV12-4,TRBJ1-3,ASSGTDMGSGNTVY
TRBD1,TRBV20-1,TRBJ1-6,SATGGPTEASPLH
TRBD1,TRBV27,TRBJ1-1,ASSSPGQGGGSWAF
NA,TRBV3-1,TRBJ2-3,ASSQDLGGDTDTQY
NA,TRBV12-3/TRBV12-4,TRBJ2-3,ASSYPRAGLVSDTQY
NA,TRBV11-2,TRBJ2-7,ASSPVDSSYEQY
TRBD2,TRBV5-6,TRBJ2-5,ASSPSGLAGVQETQY
NA,TRBV12-3/TRBV12-4,TRBJ2-1,ASSPRDWRLNEQF
TRBD2,TRBV5-1,TRBJ2-3,ASSLERVGSAGSDTDTQY
NA,TRBV7-9,TRBJ2-3,ASSAAGQDTQY
NA,TRBV19,TRBJ1-6,ASSTDRDRRPNSPLH
NA,TRBV3-1,TRBJ1-5,ASSHLGDQPQH